This T cell receptor beta chain originates from a study of tumor-infiltrating lymphocytes in primary liver carcinoma. This CDR3 region has 14 residues. Germline-derived CDR1 and CDR2 are SGHKS and YYEKEE (reference sequence). Study outcomes and limitations: Tumors had a significantly higher top-250-clone fraction than blood (p = 0.039).

In its sample, this clonotype was seen once. Its target is unknown. The junction departs from the called germline gene at one end, perhaps through a read error. TCR beta cDNA was prepared out of 450 to 500 ng total RNA by means of a constant-region primer. Three-round nested multiplex PCR performed with slightly modified ARM-PCR produced the TCR beta libraries. TRBV1-TRBV30 forward and Cbeta reverse primers drove the first two roughly 10-cycle rounds. TCRdb passed the multiplex PCR reads through MiXCR, listing each CDR3 protein once. The table records fewer than 70,000 distinct CDR3 sequences, just over 70% of them present only once. Each 20-30 mg portion of unsorted bulk tissue served as the source for co-extraction of RNA and DNA. Primary liver carcinoma, confirmed by histopathology, was surgically resected. The authors sampled five separate regions per tumor.

This chain uses TRBV5-5 with TRBJ2-7; D is tentatively TRBD1 or TRBD2 (5 bases each). The sequence was collected from a man aged 40-49 years with primary liver carcinoma and hepatitis B virus infection. The source material was liver tumor tissue from sampling region 2. Noted subset: tumor region T2, inferior pole. This CDR3 reads CASNFRDRGYEKYF. CDR3 DNA sequence: TGTGCCAGCAACTTCCGGGATAGGGGTTACGAGAAGTACTTC.